This T cell receptor beta chain was sequenced in a study of blood T cell repertoires in COVID-19. For the study at large: Samples came from the United States, Italy and Spain, spanning acute and convalescent COVID-19.

The CDR3 loop spans 19 amino acids. J was trimmed by 8 bases and V by 1 base; bases with no gene match: 20. CDR1 SEHNR and CDR2 FQNEAQ come from the germline V gene (reference sequence). TCRdb keeps only in-frame clones here, not all; method: immunoSEQ multiplex PCR. The table shows roughly 200,000 clones, with roughly 84% occurring only once. The source is a man aged 30 to 39 in a cohort exposed to, infected with or recovered from COVID-19 (not recorded which). Sequencing was done on a sample of PBMCs or T cells enriched from blood (not recorded which). This chain links TRBV7-9 with TRBJ1-3, with TRBD1 matching over 7 bases. Here the CDR3 reads CASSLDPRGLAGGQDTIYF. Here the CDR3 DNA reads TGTGCCAGCAGCTTAGATCCGCGGGGATTGGCAGGGGGGCAGGACACCATATATTTT.